One sample yielded the 14 T cell receptor beta chains listed below, sequenced in a study of OX40 agonist ivuxolimab in advanced cancers. The protocol was immunoSEQ multiplex PCR, while the TCRdb copy is restricted to in-frame clones and leaves out a portion. The table lists 30,000 to 35,000 clones, roughly 80% of them singletons. Material: CD4+ or CD8+ T cells sorted from blood, obtained in a trial of the OX40 agonist ivuxolimab. These receptor sequences come from an adult with an advanced solid tumor such as melanoma, head and neck, liver or kidney cancer.

This rearrangement joins TRBV29-1 to TRBJ2-3; D possibly matches TRBD1 or TRBD2 (5 bases each). The V end lost 2 bases, the J end lost 2 bases, and 29 bases lay between the germline ends. From germline, CDR1 is SQVTM and CDR2 ANQGSEA. This CDR3 has 20 amino acids. The CDR3, as DNA: TGCAGCGTTGAATTGCCCCGGGGCCCCGAACCCCTTATAAACACAGATACGCAGTATTTT. It is translated as CSVELPRGPEPLINTDTQYF.

The chain couples TRBV5-4 to TRBJ2-2; TRBD1 agrees at 7 bases. Per germline, CDR1 SGHNT and CDR2 YYREEE (reference sequence). V dropped 4 bases and J dropped 6; count of bases not matched to a gene: 3. This CDR3 is 13 amino acids long. CDR3 loop: CASSPGGSGELFF. In DNA, the CDR3 is TGTGCCAGCAGCCCAGGGGGATCCGGGGAGCTGTTTTTT.

The V call is TRBV9, the J call TRBJ2-7; TRBD2 agrees at 11 bases. Germline V CDR1 and CDR2: SGDLS, YYNGEE. V was clipped by 3 bases and J by 3 bases; unmatched bases: 2. The CDR3 loop spans 14 amino acids. The CDR3, as DNA: TGTGCCAGCAGCGCCGGGACTAGCGGCTACGAGCAGTACTTC. Translated, it gives CASSAGTSGYEQYF. The full variable domain, rest sourced from reference TRBV9 and TRBJ2-7, is DSGVTQTPKHLITATGQRVTLRCSPRSGDLSVYWYQQSLDQGLQFLIQYYNGEERAKGNILERFSAQQFPDLHSELNLSSLELGDSALYFCASSAGTSGYEQYFGPGTRLTVT.

This chain connects TRBV27 to TRBJ1-2; 9 nucleotides line up with TRBD1. This CDR3 spans 15 amino acids. Germline V gene lookup returns CDR1 MNHEY and CDR2 SMNVEV (reference sequence). V shed 3 bases, J shed 8 bases, and the junction held 10 bases outside the gene matches. CDR3 bases: TGTGCCAGCAGTTTTGGGACAGGGCCTACTAGAGGCTACACCTTC. Translation gives CASSFGTGPTRGYTF.

The V gene is TRBV4-1, the J gene TRBJ2-3; 9 nucleotides align to TRBD2. The CDR3 totals 17 residues. Germline lookup yields CDR1 MGHRA and CDR2 YSYEKL. V was clipped by 4 bases and J by 0 bases; unmatched bases: 8. The CDR3 is CASSRGGTSGSTDTQYF. CDR3 DNA: TGCGCCAGCAGCCGCGGAGGAACTAGCGGGAGCACAGATACGCAGTATTTT.

This rearrangement joins TRBV15 to TRBJ2-1, with 11 bases matching TRBD2. V was clipped by 5 bases and J by 6 bases; unmatched bases: 9. There are 16 residues in the CDR3. The germline V gene encodes CDR1 LNHNV and CDR2 YYDKDF (reference sequence). The CDR3, as DNA: TGTGCCACCAGCTCCCCGGGACTAGCGGTTTTCAATGAGCAGTTCTTC. It is translated as CATSSPGLAVFNEQFF.

The chain has TRBV2 and TRBJ1-3; TRBD1 is a possible D gene (5 bases). Germline CDR1 is SNHLY and CDR2 is FYNNEI. V was shortened by 4 bases and J by 6 bases, with 10 bases between the two germline ends. This CDR3 has 13 residues. The CDR3 loop is CASSGGETNTIYF. CDR3 coding DNA: TGTGCCAGCAGTGGGGGGGAGACAAACACCATATATTTT.

The chain employs TRBV13 and TRBJ2-1; TRBD1 is a possible D gene (6 bases). The germline V and J ends were trimmed by 5 bases and 6 bases, with 14 bases remaining between them. CDR1 PRHDT and CDR2 FYEKMQ come from the germline V gene (reference sequence). The CDR3 is made up of 14 amino acids. The CDR3 DNA reads TGTGCCAGCAGCCCCCAGGGGACGCCCAATGAGCAGTTCTTC. Protein: CASSPQGTPNEQFF.

V gene TRBV7-9 combines with J gene TRBJ1-4, with 7 bases that match TRBD1. The CDR3 is made up of 15 amino acids. Trimming at V came to 5 bases and at J to 7 bases, leaving 10 bases not matched to a gene. Germline-derived CDR1 and CDR2 are SEHNR and FQNEAQ (reference sequence). The CDR3 region is CASSEDRPVGEKLFF. The DNA for the CDR3 is TGTGCCAGCAGCGAGGACAGGCCCGTCGGTGAAAAACTGTTTTTT.

This rearrangement joins TRBV18 to TRBJ1-1; maybe TRBD1 (5 bases). The CDR3 is 15 residues long. Germline V CDR1 and CDR2: KGHSH, LQKENI. Deletions cut 0 bases from V and 5 bases from J, with 13 bases between. The CDR3 protein is CASSPPGGESTEAFF. The CDR3, as DNA: TGTGCCAGCTCACCACCCGGGGGGGAGAGTACTGAAGCTTTCTTT.

This clone has a single count. V is TRBV5-4 and J is TRBJ2-5; 12 bases agree with TRBD2. This CDR3 spans 15 amino acids. Per the germline V gene, CDR1 is SGHNT and CDR2 is YYREEE (reference sequence). V lost 0 bases and J lost 3; bases outside the gene matches: 0. The CDR3 sequence is CASSLGLAGEETQYF. The CDR3, as DNA: TGTGCCAGCAGCTTGGGACTAGCGGGAGAAGAGACCCAGTACTTC.

This chain joins TRBV4-1 and TRBJ2-7; no reliable D call. The CDR3 totals 16 residues. V was trimmed by 0 bases and J by 1 base, leaving 13 bases between them. Germline lookup yields CDR1 MGHRA and CDR2 YSYEKL. The CDR3 nucleotides are TGCGCCAGCAGCCAAGATCTTGCCAGAAAATCCTACGAGCAGTACTTC. Translation: CASSQDLARKSYEQYF.

This clone was seen only a few times. This same CDR3 is encoded by further DNA sequences in the sample. V is TRBV5-1 and J is TRBJ2-1; the match to TRBD2 covers 8 bases. This CDR3 is 14 amino acids long. V lost 5 bases and J lost 3; bases outside the gene matches: 4. Germline assignment: CDR1 SGHRS and CDR2 YFSETQ. In DNA form, the CDR3 reads TGCGCCAGCAGTTCTGCGGGAGGCTACAATGAGCAGTTCTTC. Its protein product is CASSSAGGYNEQFF.

The J gene is TRBJ2-7, the V gene TRBV7-6; D may be TRBD1 (6 bases). V dropped 5 bases and J dropped 0 bases, with 14 bases sitting between them. Germline V gene sequence: CDR1 SGHVS, CDR2 FNYEAQ. This CDR3 spans 15 amino acids. Written as DNA, the CDR3 is TGTGCCAGCAGCCCTACTTTACAGGGCTCCTACGAGCAGTACTTC. Its translation: CASSPTLQGSYEQYF.